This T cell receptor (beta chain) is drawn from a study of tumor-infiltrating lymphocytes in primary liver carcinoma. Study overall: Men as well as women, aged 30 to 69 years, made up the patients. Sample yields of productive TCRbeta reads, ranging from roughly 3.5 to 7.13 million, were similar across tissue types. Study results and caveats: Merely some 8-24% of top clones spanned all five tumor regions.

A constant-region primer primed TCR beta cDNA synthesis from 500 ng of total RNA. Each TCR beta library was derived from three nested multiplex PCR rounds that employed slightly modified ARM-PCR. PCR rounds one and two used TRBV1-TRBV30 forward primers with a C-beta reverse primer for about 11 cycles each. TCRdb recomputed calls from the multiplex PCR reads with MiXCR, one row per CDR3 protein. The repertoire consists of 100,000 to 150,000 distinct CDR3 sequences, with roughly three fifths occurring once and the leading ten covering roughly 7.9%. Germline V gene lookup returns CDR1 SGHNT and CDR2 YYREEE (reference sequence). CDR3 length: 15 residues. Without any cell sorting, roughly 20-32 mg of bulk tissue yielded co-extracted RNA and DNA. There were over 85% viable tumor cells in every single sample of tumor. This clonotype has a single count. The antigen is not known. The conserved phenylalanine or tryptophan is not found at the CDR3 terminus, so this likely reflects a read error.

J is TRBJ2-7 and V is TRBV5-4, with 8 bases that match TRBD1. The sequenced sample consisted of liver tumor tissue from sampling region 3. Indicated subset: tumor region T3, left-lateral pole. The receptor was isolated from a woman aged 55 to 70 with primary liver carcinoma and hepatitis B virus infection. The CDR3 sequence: CTSSTGGGVVVEQYL. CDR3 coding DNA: TGTACCAGCAGCACAGGGGGAGGTGTGGTTGTCGAGCAGTACCTC.